The 32 T cell receptor beta chains reported below all come from one sample, sequenced in a study of blood T cell repertoires in COVID-19. Sequencing was performed with immunoSEQ multiplex PCR; in TCRdb, only in-frame clones are kept and a portion is missing. The sample holds 68,000 or so clones, less than 80% seen once. The sequenced sample consisted of peripheral blood. The receptors were gathered from a human donor in a cohort sampled during active COVID-19.

The rearrangement joins TRBV2 to TRBJ2-3, with 8 bases lining up with TRBD2. Germline CDR1 is SNHLY and CDR2 is FYNNEI. There are 14 residues in the CDR3. Trimming removed 7 bases from V and 10 bases from J; junction bases left unmatched: 13. CDR3 in amino acids: CASIRQRGPSAQYF. CDR3 bases: TGTGCCAGCATAAGGCAGCGGGGGCCCTCAGCGCAGTATTTT.

V gene TRBV19 combines with J gene TRBJ1-5; D unclear. This CDR3 is 14 amino acids long. Deletions cut 10 bases from V and 6 bases from J, with 19 bases between. Germline-derived CDR1 and CDR2 are LNHDA and SQIVND (reference sequence). CDR3 region: CAIRGRGEGQPQHF. The CDR3 DNA reads as TGTGCCATTAGAGGACGGGGAGAGGGTCAGCCCCAGCATTTT. The entire variable domain, with the rest obtained from reference TRBV19 and TRBJ1-5, is as follows: DGGITQSPKYLFRKEGQNVTLSCEQNLNHDAMYWYRQDPGQGLRLIYYSQIVNDFQKGDIAEGYSVSREKKESFPLTVTSAQKNPTAFYLCAIRGRGEGQPQHFGDGTRLSIL.

CDR3 coding DNA: TGTGCCAGCAGCGTTAACTTAGAGAACTCTGGGGCCAACGTCCTGACTTTC. Translating gives CASSVNLENSGANVLTF. J is TRBJ2-6 and V is TRBV9; D gene ambiguous. Germline CDR1 is SGDLS and CDR2 is YYNGEE. The CDR3 has 17 residues. The V end lost 2 bases, the J end lost 0 bases, and 12 bases lay between the germline ends.

J is TRBJ2-1 and V is TRBV27, with 7 bases that match TRBD2. Trimming at V came to 10 bases and at J to 2 bases, leaving 11 bases not matched to a gene. CDR1 and CDR2 from the germline V gene are MNHEY and SMNVEV (reference sequence). CDR3 size: 15 residues. The CDR3 DNA reads as TGTGCCACCCAAGCTAGCGGAGGGGCCTACAATGAGCAGTTCTTC. Translation gives CATQASGGAYNEQFF.

The genes are TRBV27 and TRBJ2-3, with 12 positions matching TRBD2. Germline V lookup: CDR1 MNHEY, CDR2 SMNVEV (reference sequence). With 5 bases clipped from V and 1 base from J, the junction kept 7 bases outside the gene matches. This CDR3 is 17 amino acids long. For the CDR3, the DNA is TGTGCCAGCAGTCCTCCGGGACTAGCGGGCCGCACAGATACGCAGTATTTT. Translation gives CASSPPGLAGRTDTQYF.

This chain connects TRBV29-1 to TRBJ1-1; no firm D call. CDR3 size: 12 residues. V was shortened by 6 bases and J by 11 bases, with 19 bases between the two germline ends. Per the germline V gene, CDR1 is SQVTM and CDR2 is ANQGSEA. As DNA, the CDR3 is TGCAGCGTCCGCGGCCCAAACCGGGAGGCTTTCTTT. It is translated as CSVRGPNREAFF.

The chain uses TRBV19 and TRBJ1-5, with D uncertain. Germline assignment: CDR1 LNHDA and CDR2 SQIVND (reference sequence). Deletions cut 7 bases from V and 7 bases from J, with 11 bases between. The CDR3 consists of 12 residues. The CDR3 here is CASMGSGQPQHF. In nucleotides, the CDR3 is TGTGCCAGTATGGGGAGTGGACAGCCCCAGCATTTT.

The chain carries TRBV7-9 and TRBJ2-6; D call uncertain. Trimming stripped 2 bases from V and 4 bases from J, with 9 bases between. Germline V gene data show CDR1 as SEHNR and CDR2 as FQNEAQ (reference sequence). The CDR3 extends over 15 amino acids. CDR3 in amino acids: CASSLWSGGANVLTF. The CDR3 DNA reads as TGTGCCAGCAGCTTATGGTCCGGGGGGGCCAACGTCCTGACTTTC.

The DNA for the CDR3 is TGTGCCAGCAGTATTCGGGGTTCAACTGGTGAGCAGTTCTTC. This codes for CASSIRGSTGEQFF. The V call is TRBV28, the J call TRBJ2-1, with TRBD2 as a possible D gene (5 bases). The germline V and J ends were trimmed by 5 bases and 9 bases, with 17 bases remaining between them. CDR3 length: 14 residues. CDR1 is MDHEN and CDR2 is SYDVKM in the germline V gene.

The J gene is TRBJ2-7, the V gene TRBV13; 7 positions agree with TRBD2. V was clipped by 5 bases and J by 0 bases; unmatched bases: 7. CDR1 is PRHDT, CDR2 FYEKMQ, per germline (reference sequence). The CDR3 spans 15 residues. The CDR3 DNA sequence: TGTGCCAGCAGCATTAGCGGGCACTTCTCCTACGAGCAGTACTTC. Translation: CASSISGHFSYEQYF.

The V and J genes are TRBV12-3 or TRBV12-4 and TRBJ1-4; unclear D gene. The V end lost 6 bases, the J end lost 8 bases, and 10 bases lay between the germline ends. The CDR3 totals 12 residues. CDR3 amino acids: CASSKGREKLFF. The CDR3 DNA reads as TGTGCCAGCAGCAAAGGGAGGGAAAAACTGTTTTTT.

V gene TRBV6-1 combines with J gene TRBJ1-6; 8 bases fit TRBD1. With V trimmed by 2 bases and J by 8 bases, 5 bases remained unmatched. The CDR3 totals 15 residues. Per the germline V gene, CDR1 is MNHNS and CDR2 is SASEGT. CDR3 protein: CASSEQGAGYSPLHF. CDR3 coding DNA: TGTGCCAGCAGTGAACAGGGGGCTGGGTATTCACCCCTCCACTTT.

V usage is TRBV30 and J usage is TRBJ1-2, with 8 bases matching TRBD1. The J segment lost 8 bases and the V segment lost 6 bases, leaving 8 bases of the junction unmatched. The CDR3 totals 12 residues. CDR1 and CDR2 (germline): GTSNPN, SVGIG (reference sequence). CDR3 coding DNA: TGTGCCTGCAACACAGGGGGTTACGGCTACACCTTC. It encodes CACNTGGYGYTF.

The chain is built from TRBV11-2 and TRBJ1-1, with 9 bases lining up with TRBD1. The CDR3 spans 16 residues. V lost 4 bases and J lost 5; bases outside the gene matches: 11. Germline CDR1 is SGHAT and CDR2 is FQNNGV. The CDR3 region is CASSYRPPTGGTEAFF. CDR3 coding DNA: TGTGCCAGCAGCTATAGACCCCCGACAGGGGGGACTGAAGCTTTCTTT.

This clone was seen once. The chain combines TRBV7-2 with TRBJ2-5; tentative D call: TRBD1 (6 bases). V dropped 4 bases and J dropped 1 base, with 13 bases sitting between them. The CDR3 has 15 residues. Germline V lookup: CDR1 SGHTA, CDR2 FQGNSA. The CDR3 spells CASSSNRASQETQYF. DNA for the CDR3: TGTGCCAGCAGCTCTAACAGGGCCTCCCAAGAGACCCAGTACTTC.

V gene TRBV29-1 combines with J gene TRBJ1-2; D perhaps matches TRBD1 (5 bases). Germline CDR1 and CDR2: SQVTM and ANQGSEA. The ends were cut back, 8 bases at V and 2 bases at J, with 12 bases in the middle. The CDR3 contains 12 residues. CDR3 sequence reads: CSSSRENYGYTF. Here the CDR3 DNA reads TGCAGCTCCTCCAGGGAAAACTATGGCTACACCTTC.

This clone was counted a few times. The chain combines TRBV6-4 with TRBJ2-3, with TRBD2 matching 9 bases. The V gene's germline CDR1 is MRHNA and CDR2 SNTAGT. This CDR3 comprises 17 residues. V lost 2 bases and J lost 2; bases outside the gene matches: 8. In nucleotides, the CDR3 is TGTGCCAGCAGTGACCAAACGACTAGCGGATACACAGATACGCAGTATTTT. Its translation: CASSDQTTSGYTDTQYF.

Comment on this clone: Other DNA sequences of this sample code for an identical CDR3. The rearrangement joins TRBV9 to TRBJ2-3; 9 nucleotides match TRBD2. Per germline, CDR1 SGDLS and CDR2 YYNGEE. Losses at the gene ends were 2 bases for V and 6 bases for J; bases not matched to a gene: 4. The CDR3 is made up of 14 amino acids. CDR3 nucleotide sequence: TGTGCCAGCAGCGTTAGCGGGAGCGGCGATACGCAGTATTTT. Translated, it gives CASSVSGSGDTQYF.

The chain employs TRBV18 and TRBJ2-6; the D gene is possibly TRBD1 (5 bases). In germline, CDR1 is KGHSH, CDR2 LQKENI. This CDR3 is built from 15 residues. V lost 6 bases to trimming and J lost 0 bases, with 9 bases between them. In DNA form, the CDR3 reads TGTGCCAGCTCGTCGACAGACTCTGGGGCCAACGTCCTGACTTTC. This codes for CASSSTDSGANVLTF.

The chain carries TRBV7-2 and TRBJ2-1; TRBD2 matches at 14 bases. J lost 4 bases, V lost 3 bases, and 11 bases had no gene match. Germline values: CDR1 SGHTA, CDR2 FQGNSA. The CDR3 runs 19 residues. CDR3 DNA: TGTGCCAGCAGCTTCCCGTCGGGGGGGACTAGCGGGAGTTACAATGAGCAGTTCTTC. Encoded protein: CASSFPSGGTSGSYNEQFF.

CDR3 loop: CAISDREFQFF. The CDR3 nucleotides read TGTGCCATCAGTGACCGGGAGTTCCAGTTCTTC. V gene TRBV10-3 combines with J gene TRBJ2-1; tentatively, D is TRBD2 (6 bases). Trimming took off 3 bases at V and 13 bases at J, with 10 bases between the two ends. The germline CDR1 and CDR2 sequences are ENHRY and SYGVKD. The CDR3 is 11 amino acids.

The V gene is TRBV6-5, the J gene TRBJ2-1, with 11 bases identical to TRBD2. The CDR3 has 14 amino acids. Germline V CDR1 and CDR2: MNHEY, SVGAGI. J was trimmed by 9 bases and V by 3 bases; bases with no gene match: 4. CDR3 DNA sequence: TGTGCCAGCAGTTATAGCGGGAGGGCCGGTGAGCAGTTCTTC. It yields the protein CASSYSGRAGEQFF.

In its sample, this clone was seen once. The rearrangement joins TRBV10-3 to TRBJ2-1, with TRBD2 identical over 10 bases. CDR1 and CDR2 from the germline V gene are ENHRY and SYGVKD. After removal of 3 bases from V and 3 bases from J, the junction contained 5 bases not matched to a gene. The CDR3 contains 16 residues. CDR3 sequence reads: CAISDPTSGRYNEQFF. The CDR3 DNA is TGTGCCATCAGTGACCCGACTAGCGGGCGCTACAATGAGCAGTTCTTC.

The chain recombines TRBV7-2 with TRBJ2-2, with TRBD2 as a possible D gene (5 bases). Trimming cost V 2 bases and J 5 bases, with 12 bases left between them. The CDR3 runs to 15 residues. Germline V gives CDR1 SGHTA, CDR2 FQGNSA. This chain's CDR3 is CASSLSLDGTGELFF. CDR3 in DNA: TGTGCCAGCAGCTTATCACTAGATGGGACCGGGGAGCTGTTTTTT.

The genes are TRBV9 and TRBJ2-7, with D uncertain. The CDR3 loop spans 12 amino acids. The germline CDR1 and CDR2 sequences are SGDLS and YYNGEE. The V end was cut by 0 bases, the J end by 5 bases, with 6 bases between. The CDR3, as DNA: TGTGCCAGCAGCGTAGCTAGAAACGAGCAGTACTTC. Translation: CASSVARNEQYF.

This clone was seen once. The chain joins TRBV30 to TRBJ2-3, with 9 bases fitting TRBD2. V shed 7 bases and J 1 base; nucleotides not matched to a gene: 3. CDR1 is GTSNPN and CDR2 is SVGIG in the germline V gene (reference sequence). This CDR3 has 13 residues. The CDR3 region is CAYSSGGTDTQYF. DNA of the CDR3: TGTGCCTATTCTAGCGGGGGCACAGATACGCAGTATTTT.

J is TRBJ2-1 and V is TRBV12-3 or TRBV12-4; possible D gene TRBD2, 6 bases. V shed 3 bases and J shed 5 bases, with 8 bases lying between them. This CDR3 spans 13 amino acids. CDR3 nucleotides: TGTGCCAGCAGTTTGGGACTCAACAATGAGCAGTTCTTC. It specifies CASSLGLNNEQFF.

The J gene is TRBJ2-7, the V gene TRBV30, with unresolved D. This CDR3 region has 12 residues. V was trimmed by 5 bases and J by 0 bases, leaving 8 bases between them. Germline CDR1 reads GTSNPN; CDR2 reads SVGIG (reference sequence). The DNA of the CDR3 is TGTGCCTGGGGACGGAGCTCCTACGAGCAGTACTTC. Its protein is CAWGRSSYEQYF.

The chain has TRBV30 and TRBJ2-3; 9 bases fit TRBD2. The CDR3 totals 15 residues. Germline CDR1 is GTSNPN and CDR2 is SVGIG (reference sequence). V gave up 2 bases and J gave up 4 bases; unmatched junction bases: 7. Here the CDR3 reads CAWSSSGSMADTQYF. The CDR3 DNA reads TGTGCCTGGAGTAGTAGCGGGAGTATGGCAGATACGCAGTATTTT.

The chain joins TRBV4-3 to TRBJ2-7; 9 nucleotides match TRBD1. The CDR3 covers 14 residues. Germline-derived CDR1 and CDR2 are LGHNA and YSLEER. The ends lost 4 bases at V and 5 bases at J; junction bases unmatched: 6. CDR3: CASSLGQGINEQYF. The CDR3 coding sequence is TGCGCCAGCAGCCTAGGACAGGGGATAAACGAGCAGTACTTC.

This clone has just a few counts. The rearrangement joins TRBV21-1 to TRBJ1-5. TRBV21-1 is termed a pseudogene. The CDR3 covers 15 residues. The CDR3, as DNA: TGTGCCAGCAGAATGAGAAGGAGTTGCAATCAGCCCCAGCATTTT. Protein product: CASRMRRSCNQPQHF.

The rearrangement joins TRBV5-1 to TRBJ2-7; TRBD1 matches 9 bases. The CDR3 is 14 residues long. Unmatched junction bases numbered 0, after V lost 0 bases and J lost 2 bases. The V gene's germline CDR1 is SGHRS and CDR2 YFSETQ. CDR3 protein: CASSLGQGAYEQYF. CDR3 coding DNA: TGCGCCAGCAGCTTGGGACAGGGGGCCTACGAGCAGTACTTC. Supplemented by reference TRBV5-1 and TRBJ2-7, the full variable domain reads KAGVTQTPRYLIKTRGQQVTLSCSPISGHRSVSWYQQTPGQGLQFLFEYFSETQRNKGNFPGRFSGRQFSNSRSEMNVSTLELGDSALYLCASSLGQGAYEQYFGPGTRLTVT.